Included here is one T cell receptor (beta chain) sequence, with context. The antigen this receptor binds is unknown. No clone much larger than this one lies a single base away; base qualities are absent. This sample stems from a study of blood T cell repertoires in COVID-19 (dated by TCRdb to the early 2020s). In terms of the full investigation: Collaborator samples came from the United States, Italy and Spain and covered acute and convalescent phases of COVID-19. Where available, HLA class I and class II types were taken from metadata supplied by the sample provider and were not determined by assay-based typing. The sample metadata nearly always contained a de-identified subject ID, COVID-19 status, age in years and sex. Samples came from the ongoing ImmuneRACE study (first 160 participants) plus 1,254 subjects from 6 global collaborators. Subjects who had been exposed to COVID-19, were actively infected with it, or had recovered from it provided the deeply sampled blood TCRbeta repertoires that made up the dataset. A freely available public database, intended as a resource for researchers studying the immune response to SARS-CoV-2, is where the repertoires were released. The material from the prospective study consisted of cDNA or gDNA derived from T cells, B-cell-depleted T cells, or PBMCs. Overall results and qualifications from the work: Clinical and demographic metadata were provided uncurated, with the amount varying by source and participant.

The immunoSEQ Assay, a bias-controlled multiplex PCR, was used to amplify TCRbeta CDR3 regions from genomic DNA. The published analysis was carried out like this. Within the assay, amplification of reference gene primers was used to estimate how many nucleated cells each sample contained. To quantify the absolute abundance of each unique TCRbeta CDR3 rearrangement, sequence reads were collapsed and filtered. Productive Simpson clonality was computed per sample as the square root of Simpson's diversity index over productive rearrangements. TCRdb retrieved this table from immuneACCESS and kept in-frame rearrangements only. Not all clones are present; in checked studies, unresolved V genes account for under half, and no reason is known for the remainder. V, J and clone size reflect that table, while D and trimming were determined from the DNA. Present in this sample are some 75,000 clones, around 89% of which were seen just once. The ten biggest clones cover less than 0.65% of the sample.

Via the germline V gene (reference sequence), CDR1 is GTSNPN and CDR2 SVGIG. The germline V end is reduced by 3 bases and the J end by 8 bases; junction bases left unmatched: 12. The CDR3 starts with the cysteine, ends with the phenylalanine, and has 15 residues. Of the read, only the CDR3 DNA is kept; its 45 bases are in frame from base 1. The collaborating institutions used their own protocols to collect whole blood in K2EDTA tubes. Collaborator samples were shipped for TCRbeta analysis as frozen whole blood, isolated PBMCs, or DNA extracted from either sample type. Sequenced input: peripheral blood. This TCR was recovered from a man aged 60 to 75 with acute or convalescent COVID-19. The chain is made from TRBV30 and TRBJ1-4; 7 central nucleotides agree with TRBD1. The sequenced DNA: TGTGCCTGGAGCACAGGGGAGGCCATTGGGGAAAAACTGTTTTTT. Its protein product is CAWSTGEAIGEKLFF.